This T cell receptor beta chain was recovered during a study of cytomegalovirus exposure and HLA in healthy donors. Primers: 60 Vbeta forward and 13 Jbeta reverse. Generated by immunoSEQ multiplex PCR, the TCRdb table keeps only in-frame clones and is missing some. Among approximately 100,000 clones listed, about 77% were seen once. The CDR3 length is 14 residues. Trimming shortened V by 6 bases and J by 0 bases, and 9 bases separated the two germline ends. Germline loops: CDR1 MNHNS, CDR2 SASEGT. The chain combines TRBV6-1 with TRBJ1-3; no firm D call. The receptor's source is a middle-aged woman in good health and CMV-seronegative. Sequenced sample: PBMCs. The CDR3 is CASSPGSSGNTIYF. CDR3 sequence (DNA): TGTGCCAGCAGCCCAGGTAGCTCTGGAAACACCATATATTTT.